This T cell receptor (beta chain) was found in a study of blood T cells in healthy people across ages. This CDR3 region has 12 residues. Trimming cost V 7 bases and J 0 bases, with 9 bases left between them. Per the germline V gene, CDR1 is DFQATT and CDR2 is SNEGSKA (reference sequence). Primed by a sample-barcoded 5' primer and a J-beta primer mix, a second PCR proceeded for roughly 7 to 12 cycles. A single record per CDR3 protein comes from TCRdb applying MiXCR to the 5' RACE reads. The sample shows around 1.1 million distinct CDR3 sequences, 35% to 45% of them seen only once. In this sample, this clonotype turned up a few times.

Specimen: blood. The V and J genes are TRBV20-1 and TRBJ1-2; D unclear. The receptor was isolated from a man in his late teens or twenties in good health. CDR3 in DNA: TGCAGTGGAACAAGACCTAACTATGGCTACACCTTC. Residues: CSGTRPNYGYTF.